This TCR beta chain was documented in a study of shared clonotypes between healthy human individuals. Findings and caveats of the study: Clonotype sharing among donors was expected to depend on sequencing depth.

With regard to this clone: Its antigen is currently unknown.

Trimming cost V 5 bases and J 6 bases; bases outside gene matches: 10. The CDR3 contains 15 residues. The germline CDR1 and CDR2 sequences are SGHAT and FQDESV (reference sequence). The donors were all Caucasian adults (living in Nashville, Tennessee). TCRdb keeps only in-frame clones here, not all; method: immunoSEQ multiplex PCR. Of some 700,000 clones listed, about nine tenths were seen once; the top ten hold more than 30%. The clonotype comes from a man aged 18 to 29 in good health. Some clones in this sample may be carry-over from other donors' samples. Sequencing was carried out using memory CD8+ T cells from PBMCs. As for subset: CD45RO+ cells pooled with CCR7-negative TemRA cells. The chain recombines TRBV11-1 with TRBJ1-2; TRBD1 matches at 9 bases. The CDR3 DNA follows: TGTGCCAGCAGCCTCCGGGACAGGGTAAAGGATGGCTACACCTTC. It yields the protein CASSLRDRVKDGYTF.